This T cell receptor beta chain was obtained from a study of vaccination effects on CD4 cells after COVID-19. Antigen-specific CD4+ T cells expanded by the ViraFEST assay with viral peptide pools were then sequenced. Cultured cells yielded isolated CD4+ T cells after approximately nine days. All study participants received two doses of BNT162b2 or mRNA-1273 vaccine. Germline-derived CDR1 and CDR2 are LGHNA and YNFKEQ. This CDR3 is built from 16 residues. With 0 bases removed from V and 6 bases from J, the gap between germline ends came to 12 bases. This clone has only a few counts. As yet, its antigen is unknown. The method was immunoSEQ multiplex PCR; TCRdb's version includes in-frame clones alone and lacks a portion of them. This sample yields about 28,000 clones, of which about 70% are seen a single time; 10% belongs to the top ten.

The source was CD4+ T cells from PBMCs cultured with HCoV-NL63 spike peptides, collected after COVID-19 vaccination. The sequence was collected from a human donor who received a COVID-19 vaccine. The chain joins TRBV4-2 to TRBJ1-6; no clear D gene. The CDR3 region is CASSQDVTVVNSPLHF. DNA for the CDR3: TGTGCCAGCAGCCAAGACGTAACAGTAGTTAATTCACCCCTCCACTTT.